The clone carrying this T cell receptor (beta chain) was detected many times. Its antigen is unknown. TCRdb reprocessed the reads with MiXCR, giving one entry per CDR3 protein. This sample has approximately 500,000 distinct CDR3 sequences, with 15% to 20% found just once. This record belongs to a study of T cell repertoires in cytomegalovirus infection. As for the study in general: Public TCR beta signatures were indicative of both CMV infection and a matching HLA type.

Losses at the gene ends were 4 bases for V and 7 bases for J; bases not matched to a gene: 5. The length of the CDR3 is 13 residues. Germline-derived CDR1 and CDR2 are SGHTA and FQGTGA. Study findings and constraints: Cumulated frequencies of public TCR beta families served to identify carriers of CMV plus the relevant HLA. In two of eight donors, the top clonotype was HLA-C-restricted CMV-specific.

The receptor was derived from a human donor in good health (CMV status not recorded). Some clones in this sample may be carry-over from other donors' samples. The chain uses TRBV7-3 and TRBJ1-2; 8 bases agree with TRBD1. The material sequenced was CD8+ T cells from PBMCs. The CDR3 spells CASSSVQGAGYTF. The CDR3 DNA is TGTGCCAGCAGCTCTGTGCAGGGGGCTGGCTACACCTTC.